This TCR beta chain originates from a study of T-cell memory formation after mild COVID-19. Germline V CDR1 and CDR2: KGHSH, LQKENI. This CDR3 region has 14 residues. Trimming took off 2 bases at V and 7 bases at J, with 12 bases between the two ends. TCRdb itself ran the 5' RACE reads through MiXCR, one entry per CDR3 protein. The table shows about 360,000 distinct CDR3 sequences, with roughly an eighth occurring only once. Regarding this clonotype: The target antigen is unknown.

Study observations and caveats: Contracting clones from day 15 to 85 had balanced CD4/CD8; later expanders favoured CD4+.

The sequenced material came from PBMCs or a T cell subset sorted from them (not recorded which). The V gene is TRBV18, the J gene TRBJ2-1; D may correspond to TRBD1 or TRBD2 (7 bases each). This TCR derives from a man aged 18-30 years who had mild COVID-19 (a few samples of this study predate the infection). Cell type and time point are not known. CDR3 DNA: TGTGCCAGCTCACCAAACAGGGGAGGGAATGAGCAGTTCTTC. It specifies CASSPNRGGNEQFF.